This T cell receptor beta chain comes out of a study of T cells in Graves' hyperthyroidism and ophthalmopathy. The V and J ends lost 3 bases and 1 base respectively, with 10 bases between them. The CDR3 has 15 amino acids. The V gene's germline CDR1 is MDHEN and CDR2 SYDVKM. From RNA transcripts, TCR beta CDR3 regions were amplified. Carried out on the TCR CDR3, a first-round RT-PCR used the HTBI primer set. TCRdb redid the calling of the multiplex PCR reads with MiXCR, one entry per CDR3 protein. Among roughly 290,000 distinct CDR3 sequences listed, 17% were seen once. This clonotype was seen ten or more times.

Sequencing input: blood. This TCR was recovered from a woman aged 55 to 70 with Graves' ophthalmopathy. This chain joins TRBV28 and TRBJ2-1; D possibly corresponds to TRBD2 (5 bases). This chain's CDR3 is CASSLALESYNEQFF. CDR3 coding DNA: TGTGCCAGCAGTTTGGCACTAGAATCCTACAATGAGCAGTTCTTC.